The 10 T cell receptor beta chains presented below share a single source sample, sequenced in a study of OX40 agonist ivuxolimab in advanced cancers. Profiling relied on immunoSEQ multiplex PCR, and the TCRdb table lists in-frame clones only, not all of them. The sample holds around 14,000 clones, 80% seen once. Source: CD4+ or CD8+ T cells sorted from blood, taken in a trial of the OX40 agonist ivuxolimab. The source is an adult with an advanced solid tumor such as melanoma, head and neck, liver or kidney cancer.

V gene TRBV10-3 combines with J gene TRBJ1-1, with 7 positions matching TRBD1. J gave up 11 bases and V 10 bases, and 16 bases lay outside the gene matches. This CDR3 is built from 13 residues. Germline CDR1 is ENHRY and CDR2 is SYGVKD. CDR3 loop: CATLGTDVRAAFF. CDR3 DNA sequence: TGTGCCACTCTGGGGACAGACGTACGGGCCGCTTTCTTT.

The rearrangement links TRBV15 to TRBJ2-7; TRBD1 agrees at 10 bases. The CDR3 has 17 residues. V lost 1 base, J lost 7 bases, and 13 bases stayed unmatched. CDR1 and CDR2 (germline): LNHNV, YYDKDF (reference sequence). This CDR3 is CATSRGLRTGGVGEQYF. The CDR3 DNA reads TGTGCCACCAGCAGAGGTCTCCGGACAGGGGGTGTAGGAGAGCAGTACTTC. Supplemented by reference TRBV15 and TRBJ2-7, the full variable domain reads DAMVIQNPRYQVTQFGKPVTLSCSQTLNHNVMYWYQQKSSQAPKLLFHYYDKDFNNEADTPDNFQSRRPNTSFCFLDIRSPGLGDTAMYLCATSRGLRTGGVGEQYFGPGTRLTVT.

The rearrangement joins TRBV10-3 to TRBJ2-5; D call uncertain. The CDR3 loop spans 14 amino acids. CDR1 is ENHRY and CDR2 is SYGVKD in the germline V gene. V was pared by 3 bases and J by 4 bases, with 12 bases between. CDR3 protein: CAISEGPTSETQYF. The CDR3 region has the DNA TGTGCCATCAGTGAAGGTCCCACCTCAGAGACCCAGTACTTC.

This chain joins TRBV7-9 and TRBJ2-2; TRBD1 is a possible D gene (5 bases). This CDR3 has 15 amino acids. The V gene's germline CDR1 is SEHNR and CDR2 FQNEAQ (reference sequence). Trimming removed 3 bases at V and 6 bases at J, with 14 bases between. CDR3 in amino acids: CASSLGQGEAGELFF. The CDR3, as DNA: TGTGCCAGCAGCTTGGGCCAGGGTGAGGCCGGGGAGCTGTTTTTT. The entire variable domain, with the rest obtained from reference TRBV7-9 and TRBJ2-2, is as follows: DTGVSQNPRHKITKRGQNVTFRCDPISEHNRLYWYRQTLGQGPEFLTYFQNEAQLEKSRLLSDRFSAERPKGSFSTLEIQRTEQGDSAMYLCASSLGQGEAGELFFGEGSRLTVL.

The chain joins TRBV19 to TRBJ2-1; D remains ambiguous. Trimming left V 7 bases short and J 7 bases short, with 8 bases between. CDR3 length: 11 amino acids. CDR1 and CDR2 (germline): LNHDA, SQIVND (reference sequence). CDR3 loop: CASNGGNEQFF. DNA for the CDR3: TGTGCCAGTAATGGTGGGAATGAGCAGTTCTTC.

This sequence joins TRBV2 and TRBJ2-4; D unclear. V was trimmed by 4 bases and J by 0 bases, leaving 4 bases between them. Germline assignment: CDR1 SNHLY and CDR2 FYNNEI. This CDR3 has 13 amino acids. The CDR3 region has the DNA TGTGCCAGCAGTGCTGCAGCCAAAAACATTCAGTACTTC. This translates into CASSAAAKNIQYF. The full variable domain, rest sourced from reference TRBV2 and TRBJ2-4, is EPEVTQTPSHQVTQMGQEVILRCVPISNHLYFYWYRQILGQKVEFLVSFYNNEISEKSEIFDDQFSVERPDGSNFTLKIRSTKLEDSAMYFCASSAAAKNIQYFGAGTRLSVL.

V and J are TRBV5-1 and TRBJ1-1, with D perhaps matching TRBD1 (5 bases). The CDR3 is 14 amino acids. Germline CDR1 reads SGHRS; CDR2 reads YFSETQ. V lost 2 bases and J 0 bases, leaving 8 bases between the germline ends. CDR3 nucleotides: TGCGCCAGCAGCTTAGGGACTATGAACACTGAAGCTTTCTTT. Translating it yields CASSLGTMNTEAFF.

The V call is TRBV5-4, the J call TRBJ2-7, with D hard to call. Germline CDR1 SGHNT, CDR2 YYREEE (reference sequence). V was shortened by 4 bases and J by 3 bases, with 11 bases between the two germline ends. CDR3 length: 13 residues. The CDR3 DNA reads as TGTGCCAGCAGCCCCGACCCTAACTACGAGCAGTACTTC. This codes for CASSPDPNYEQYF.

This chain uses TRBV9 with TRBJ2-1, with D possibly matching TRBD1 (5 bases). Trimming took 3 bases from V and 5 from J, leaving 15 bases between them. This CDR3 comprises 15 residues. Germline V gives CDR1 SGDLS, CDR2 YYNGEE. The CDR3 spells CASSARTSPNNEQFF. The CDR3 region has the DNA TGTGCCAGCAGCGCCCGGACAAGTCCCAACAATGAGCAGTTCTTC.

The chain is built from TRBV6-1 and TRBJ1-3; no firm D call. CDR1 is MNHNS, CDR2 SASEGT, per germline. The CDR3 spans 15 residues. V gave up 10 bases and J gave up 4 bases, with 20 bases separating them. In nucleotides, the CDR3 is TGTGCCACCGAGGACGGGCCCTCGGGAGGAAACACCATATATTTT. Protein product: CATEDGPSGGNTIYF.